A selection of T cell receptor beta chains follows, all from one sample in a study of blood T cells in healthy people across ages. TCRdb independently ran MiXCR on the 5' RACE reads; one entry per CDR3 protein. The table lists almost 800,000 distinct CDR3 sequences, 55% to 70% of them singletons. Input material: blood. The receptors were sampled from a man aged 25 to 40 in good health. CDR3s include the opening cysteine and the closing phenylalanine or tryptophan. D genes are given only for firm matches. Size tells how often a clone was seen (once, few, many) or the class of an expanded clone, and some rows leave it out.

clone_size: .
j_call: TRBJ2-2
d_call: TRBD2
v_call: TRBV20-1
cdr3_nt: TGCAGTGCTAGCAGCGGGAGTGACACCGGGGAGCTGTTTTTT
cdr3_aa: CSASSGSDTGELFF

clone_size: once
j_call: TRBJ1-1
d_call: TRBD1
v_call: TRBV4-2
cdr3_nt: TGTGCCAGCAGCCCTGCCTGGGACAGTGGCCGGGAAGCTTTCTTT
cdr3_aa: CASSPAWDSGREAFF

clone_size: .
j_call: TRBJ2-7
d_call: TRBD2
v_call: TRBV7-6
cdr3_nt: TGTGCCAGCAGCTTGATGACTAGCCCTCCCTACGAGCAGTACTTC
cdr3_aa: CASSLMTSPPYEQYF

clone_size: .
j_call: TRBJ2-5
d_call: TRBD2
v_call: TRBV29-1
cdr3_nt: TGCAGCGTTGAATTTTGGACTAGCGCTAAAGAGACCCAGTACTTC
cdr3_aa: CSVEFWTSAKETQYF

clone_size: .
j_call: TRBJ2-6
d_call: TRBD1
v_call: TRBV29-1
cdr3_nt: TGCAGCACGACGGGACAGGCTGGGGCCAACGTCCTGACTTTC
cdr3_aa: CSTTGQAGANVLTF

clone_size: few
j_call: TRBJ2-1
d_call: .
v_call: TRBV7-6
cdr3_nt: TGTGCCAGCAGCTTAGGGGAACACAATGAGCAGTTCTTC
cdr3_aa: CASSLGEHNEQFF

clone_size: .
j_call: TRBJ2-3
d_call: TRBD1
v_call: TRBV6-2/TRBV6-3
cdr3_nt: TGTGCCAGCAGTTATGCCTTCCAGGGGACAGCCACAGATACGCAGTATTTT
cdr3_aa: CASSYAFQGTATDTQYF

clone_size: .
j_call: TRBJ1-5
d_call: TRBD1
v_call: TRBV6-6
cdr3_nt: TGTGCCGGCAGAGGAACGCGGGACAGGCTCGGTCAGCCCCAGCATTTT
cdr3_aa: CAGRGTRDRLGQPQHF

clone_size: .
j_call: TRBJ2-3
d_call: .
v_call: TRBV12-3/TRBV12-4
cdr3_nt: TGTGCCAGCAGGAACCAGGGCACAGATACGCAGTATTTT
cdr3_aa: CASRNQGTDTQYF

clone_size: few
j_call: TRBJ2-7
d_call: .
v_call: TRBV20-1
cdr3_nt: TGCAGTGCTGGAGGGGACTCCTTCTACGAGCAGTACTTC
cdr3_aa: CSAGGDSFYEQYF

clone_size: .
j_call: TRBJ2-5
d_call: TRBD1
v_call: TRBV15
cdr3_nt: TGTGCCACCAGCAGCGACAGGGGGCATGGGGAGACCCAGTACTTC
cdr3_aa: CATSSDRGHGETQYF

clone_size: .
j_call: TRBJ2-1
d_call: .
v_call: TRBV7-6
cdr3_nt: TGTGCCAGCAGCTCTGGGGGGGGCCTCTACAATGAGCAGTTCTTC
cdr3_aa: CASSSGGGLYNEQFF

clone_size: .
j_call: TRBJ2-1
d_call: TRBD1
v_call: TRBV25-1
cdr3_nt: TGTGCCAGCAGTGGGGACAGGTACAATGAGCAGTTCTTC
cdr3_aa: CASSGDRYNEQFF